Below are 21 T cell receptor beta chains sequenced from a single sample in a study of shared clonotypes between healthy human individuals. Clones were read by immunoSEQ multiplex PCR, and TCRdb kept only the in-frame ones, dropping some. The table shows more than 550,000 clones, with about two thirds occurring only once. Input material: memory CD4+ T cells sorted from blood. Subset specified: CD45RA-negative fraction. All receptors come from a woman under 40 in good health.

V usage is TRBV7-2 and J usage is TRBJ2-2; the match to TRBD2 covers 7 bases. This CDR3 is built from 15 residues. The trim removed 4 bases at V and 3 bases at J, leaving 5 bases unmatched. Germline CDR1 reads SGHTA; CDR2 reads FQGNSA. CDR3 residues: CASSYGLADTGELFF. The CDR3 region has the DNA TGTGCCAGCAGCTACGGGCTAGCGGACACCGGGGAGCTGTTTTTT. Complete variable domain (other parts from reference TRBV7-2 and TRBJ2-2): GAGVSQSPSNKVTEKGKDVELRCDPISGHTALYWYRQSLGQGLEFLIYFQGNSAPDKSGLPSDRFSAERTGGSVSTLTIQRTQQEDSAVYLCASSYGLADTGELFFGEGSRLTVL.

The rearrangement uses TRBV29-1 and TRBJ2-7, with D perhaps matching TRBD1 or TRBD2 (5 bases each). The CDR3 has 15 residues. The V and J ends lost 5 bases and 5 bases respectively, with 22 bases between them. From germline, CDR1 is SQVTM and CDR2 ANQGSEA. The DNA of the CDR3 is TGCAGCGTTATACTGCATGACAGTCTAGCTAACGAGCAGTACTTC. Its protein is CSVILHDSLANEQYF.

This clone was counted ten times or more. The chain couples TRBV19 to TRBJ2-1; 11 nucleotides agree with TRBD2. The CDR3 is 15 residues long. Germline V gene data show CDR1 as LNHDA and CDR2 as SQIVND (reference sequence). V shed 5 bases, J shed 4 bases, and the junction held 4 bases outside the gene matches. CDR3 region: CASSDTSGRYNEQFF. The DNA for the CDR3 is TGTGCCAGTAGTGATACTAGCGGGAGATACAATGAGCAGTTCTTC.

CDR3 sequence reads: CAWSDLAEGAQYF. The CDR3 coding sequence is TGTGCCTGGAGTGACCTAGCGGAAGGGGCCCAGTACTTC. The chain has TRBV30 and TRBJ2-5, with 7 nucleotides matching TRBD2. In germline, CDR1 is GTSNPN, CDR2 SVGIG (reference sequence). The CDR3 consists of 13 residues. Trimming removed 1 base from V and 9 bases from J; junction bases left unmatched: 8.

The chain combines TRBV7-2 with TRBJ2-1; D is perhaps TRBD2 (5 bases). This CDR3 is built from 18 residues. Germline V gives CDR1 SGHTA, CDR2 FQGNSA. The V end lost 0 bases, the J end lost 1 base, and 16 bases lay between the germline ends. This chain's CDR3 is CASSLAVGAVGSYNEQFF. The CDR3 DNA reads TGTGCCAGCAGCTTAGCTGTGGGAGCGGTTGGATCCTACAATGAGCAGTTCTTC. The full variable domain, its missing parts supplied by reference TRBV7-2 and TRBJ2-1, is GAGVSQSPSNKVTEKGKDVELRCDPISGHTALYWYRQSLGQGLEFLIYFQGNSAPDKSGLPSDRFSAERTGGSVSTLTIQRTQQEDSAVYLCASSLAVGAVGSYNEQFFGPGTRLTVL.

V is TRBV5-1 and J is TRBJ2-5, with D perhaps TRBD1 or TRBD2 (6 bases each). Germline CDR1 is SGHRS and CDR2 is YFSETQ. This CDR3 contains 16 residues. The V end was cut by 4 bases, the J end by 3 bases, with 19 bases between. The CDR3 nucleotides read TGCGCCAGCAGCCTGGTCGATGGGGGGCGCAAAGAGACCCAGTACTTC. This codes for CASSLVDGGRKETQYF.

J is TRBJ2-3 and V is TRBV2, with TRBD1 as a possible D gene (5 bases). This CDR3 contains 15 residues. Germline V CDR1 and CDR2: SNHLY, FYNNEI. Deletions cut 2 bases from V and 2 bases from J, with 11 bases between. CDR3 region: CASSERKGPTDTQYF. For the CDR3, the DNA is TGTGCCAGCAGTGAACGGAAGGGGCCCACAGATACGCAGTATTTT.

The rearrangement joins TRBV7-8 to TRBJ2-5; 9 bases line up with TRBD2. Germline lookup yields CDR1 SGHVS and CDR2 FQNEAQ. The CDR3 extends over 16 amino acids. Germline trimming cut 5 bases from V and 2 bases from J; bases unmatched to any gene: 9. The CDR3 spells CASSGQLLAGQETQYF. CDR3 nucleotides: TGTGCCAGCAGCGGCCAACTTCTAGCGGGGCAAGAGACCCAGTACTTC.

The CDR3 spells CASELSQLSDTIYF. CDR3 sequence (DNA): TGTGCCAGCGAGTTATCACAGTTGAGCGACACCATATATTTT. The genes are TRBV6-5 and TRBJ1-3; D uncertain. The germline V gene has CDR1 MNHEY and CDR2 SVGAGI. The ends were cut back, 8 bases at V and 8 bases at J, with 19 bases in the middle. This CDR3 comprises 14 residues.

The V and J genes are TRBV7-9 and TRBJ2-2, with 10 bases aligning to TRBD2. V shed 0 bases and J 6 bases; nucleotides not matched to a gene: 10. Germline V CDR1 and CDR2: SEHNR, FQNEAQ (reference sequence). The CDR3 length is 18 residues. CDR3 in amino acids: CASSLASRAGGPAGELFF. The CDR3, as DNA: TGTGCCAGCAGCTTAGCGTCGAGAGCGGGAGGGCCCGCCGGGGAGCTGTTTTTT.

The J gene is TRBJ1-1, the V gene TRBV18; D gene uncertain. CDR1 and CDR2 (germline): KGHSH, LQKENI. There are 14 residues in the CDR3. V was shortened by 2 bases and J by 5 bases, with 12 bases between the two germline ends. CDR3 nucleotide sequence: TGTGCCAGCTCACCAAGTTCGGAGGCGACTGAAGCTTTCTTT. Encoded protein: CASSPSSEATEAFF.

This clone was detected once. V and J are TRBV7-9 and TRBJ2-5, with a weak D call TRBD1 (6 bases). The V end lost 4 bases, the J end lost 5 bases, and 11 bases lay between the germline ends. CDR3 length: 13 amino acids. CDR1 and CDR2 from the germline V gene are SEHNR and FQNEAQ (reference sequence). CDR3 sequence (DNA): TGTGCCAGCAGCTGGAACAGGGAGGAGACCCAGTACTTC. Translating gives CASSWNREETQYF.

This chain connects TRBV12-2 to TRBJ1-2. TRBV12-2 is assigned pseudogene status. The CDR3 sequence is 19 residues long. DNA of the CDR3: TGTGCAAGTCGCTTAGGTCATTTCGGGACCCGGGTCCGTGCCTATGGCTACACCTTC. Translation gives CASRLGHFGTRVRAYGYTF.

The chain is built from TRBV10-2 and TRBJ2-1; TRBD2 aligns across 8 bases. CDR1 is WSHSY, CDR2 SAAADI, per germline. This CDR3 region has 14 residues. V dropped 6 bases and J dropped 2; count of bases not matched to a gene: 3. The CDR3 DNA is TGCGCCAGCAGCACGGGACTAGCCTACAATGAGCAGTTCTTC. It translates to CASSTGLAYNEQFF.

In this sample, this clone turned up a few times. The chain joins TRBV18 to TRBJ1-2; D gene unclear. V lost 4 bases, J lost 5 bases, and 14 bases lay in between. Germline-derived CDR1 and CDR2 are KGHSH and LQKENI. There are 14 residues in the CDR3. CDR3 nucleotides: TGTGCCAGCTCACTAAGGACGGACTTTTATGGCTACACCTTC. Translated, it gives CASSLRTDFYGYTF.

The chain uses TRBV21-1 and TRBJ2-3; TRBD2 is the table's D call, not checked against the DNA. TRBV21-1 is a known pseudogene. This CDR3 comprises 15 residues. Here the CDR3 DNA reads TGTGCCAGCAGCAAAGAAATAGCGGGAGATAGCGCGCAGTATTTT. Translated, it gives CASSKEIAGDSAQYF.

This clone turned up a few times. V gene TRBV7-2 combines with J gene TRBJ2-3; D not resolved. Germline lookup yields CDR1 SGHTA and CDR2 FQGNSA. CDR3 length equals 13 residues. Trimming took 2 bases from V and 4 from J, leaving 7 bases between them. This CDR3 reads CASSLSVSDTQYF. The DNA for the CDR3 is TGTGCCAGCAGCTTATCAGTATCAGATACGCAGTATTTT. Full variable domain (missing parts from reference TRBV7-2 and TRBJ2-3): GAGVSQSPSNKVTEKGKDVELRCDPISGHTALYWYRQSLGQGLEFLIYFQGNSAPDKSGLPSDRFSAERTGGSVSTLTIQRTQQEDSAVYLCASSLSVSDTQYFGPGTRLTVL.

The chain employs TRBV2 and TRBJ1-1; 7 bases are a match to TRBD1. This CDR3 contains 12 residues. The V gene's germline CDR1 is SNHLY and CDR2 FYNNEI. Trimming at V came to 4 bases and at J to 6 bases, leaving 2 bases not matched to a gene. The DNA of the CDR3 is TGTGCCAGCAGTGGGGACAGCCCTGAAGCTTTCTTT. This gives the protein CASSGDSPEAFF.

CDR3 amino acids: CASSVLAWGTDTQYF. The CDR3, as DNA: TGTGCCAGCAGTGTCCTAGCCTGGGGCACAGATACGCAGTATTTT. V gene TRBV6-1 combines with J gene TRBJ2-3; maybe TRBD2 (5 bases). V was clipped by 4 bases and J by 1 base, with 12 bases between them. Looked up from germline, CDR1 is MNHNS and CDR2 is SASEGT. The CDR3 is made up of 15 amino acids.

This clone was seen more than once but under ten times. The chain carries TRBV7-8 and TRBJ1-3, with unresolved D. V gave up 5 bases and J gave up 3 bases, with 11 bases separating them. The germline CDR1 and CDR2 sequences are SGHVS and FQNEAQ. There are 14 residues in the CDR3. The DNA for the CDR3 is TGTGCCAGCAGCCCTGGGCGCAATGGAAACACCATATATTTT. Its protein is CASSPGRNGNTIYF.

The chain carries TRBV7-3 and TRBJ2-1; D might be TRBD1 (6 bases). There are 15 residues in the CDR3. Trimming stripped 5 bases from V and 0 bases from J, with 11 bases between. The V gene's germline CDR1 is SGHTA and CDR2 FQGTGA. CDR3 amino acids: CASSTDSGSYNEQFF. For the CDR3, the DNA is TGTGCCAGCAGCACGGACAGCGGCTCCTACAATGAGCAGTTCTTC.